This T cell receptor beta chain was identified in a study of human T cells and chemical hapten exposure. Study at large: Per-sample variation in TCR yield stemmed mainly from small pooled library volume differences. Study-level points and caveats: TCRs above 1 in 1000 frequency did not change with DPC sensitization.

This clonotype was counted a few times. The target antigen is unknown. Individual cDNA molecules (in the library) carried attached unique molecular identifiers. In the study's own analysis: Counts of TCRs in each sample centred on a median of roughly 89,000 and extended from approximately 25,000 to 650,000. TCRdb re-called the 5' RACE reads through MiXCR, storing one row per CDR3 protein. TCRdb, not the original authors, processed these V and J calls. The table includes about 81,000 distinct CDR3 sequences, 7.7% detected once. The V end lost 0 bases, the J end lost 11 bases, and 17 bases lay between the germline ends. This CDR3 is built from 15 residues. The germline V gene has CDR1 MGHRA and CDR2 YSYEKL. Blood, whole and unfractionated, served as the source for total RNA extraction.

The sequence came from a male donor in good health. The V gene is TRBV4-1, the J gene TRBJ2-1; D could derive from TRBD1 or TRBD2 (5 bases each). Here the CDR3 reads CASSQEGRTGTKQFF. CDR3 nucleotide sequence: TGCGCCAGCAGCCAAGAGGGACGGACCGGGACGAAGCAGTTCTTC.